This T cell receptor beta chain was sequenced during a study of blood T cell repertoires in COVID-19. Across the whole study: The United States, Italy and Spain were the sources of the acute and convalescent COVID-19 samples. The cDNA or gDNA used as material had been derived from T cells, B-cell-depleted T cells, or PBMCs.

The germline gives CDR1 MDHEN, CDR2 SYDVKM. Between the trimmed V and J ends, which lost 4 bases and 2 bases, there was a span of 20 bases. This CDR3 contains 18 residues. Methods used by the authors: From reference gene primer amplification, estimates of nucleated cell counts were derived. Repertoires were generated with immunoSEQ multiplex PCR, while TCRdb's copy carries only in-frame clones and drops some. V and J calls and clone size are given by that table; D and trimming were obtained from the DNA. There are fewer than 350,000 clones in the sample; more than 75% occur only once, and roughly 2.1% lies in the top ten.

The rearrangement uses TRBV28 and TRBJ2-2; maybe TRBD1 (6 bases). Sequenced input: peripheral blood. The sequence was obtained from a woman aged 25 to 45 who had recovered from COVID-19. Here the CDR3 DNA reads TGTGCCAGCAGTTCAGGGGAGACCGGTTGGGGAAACACCGGGGAGCTGTTTTTT. It translates to CASSSGETGWGNTGELFF.